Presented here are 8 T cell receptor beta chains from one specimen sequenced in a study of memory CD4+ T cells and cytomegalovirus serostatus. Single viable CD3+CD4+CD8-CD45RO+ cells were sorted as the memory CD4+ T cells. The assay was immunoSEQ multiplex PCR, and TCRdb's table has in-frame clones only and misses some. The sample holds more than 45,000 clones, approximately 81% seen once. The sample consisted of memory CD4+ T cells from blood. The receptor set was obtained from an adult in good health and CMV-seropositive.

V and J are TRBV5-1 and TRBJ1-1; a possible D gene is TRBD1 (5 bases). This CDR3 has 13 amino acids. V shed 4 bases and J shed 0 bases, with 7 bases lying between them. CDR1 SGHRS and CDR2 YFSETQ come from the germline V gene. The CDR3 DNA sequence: TGCGCCAGCAGCACGACAGTGAACACTGAAGCTTTCTTT. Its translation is CASSTTVNTEAFF.

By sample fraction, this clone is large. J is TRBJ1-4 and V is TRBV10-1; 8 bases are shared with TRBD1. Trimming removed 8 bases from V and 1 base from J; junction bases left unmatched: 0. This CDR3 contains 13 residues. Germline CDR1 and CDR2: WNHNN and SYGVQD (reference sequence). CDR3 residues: CASGQGTNEKLFF. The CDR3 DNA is TGCGCCAGCGGACAGGGAACTAATGAAAAACTGTTTTTT.

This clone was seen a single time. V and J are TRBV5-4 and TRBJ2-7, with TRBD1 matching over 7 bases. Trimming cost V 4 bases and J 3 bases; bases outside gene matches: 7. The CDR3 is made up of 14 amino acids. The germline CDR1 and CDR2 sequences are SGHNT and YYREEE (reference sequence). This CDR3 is CASSPGTVHYEQYF. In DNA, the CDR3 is TGTGCCAGCAGCCCAGGGACAGTTCACTACGAGCAGTACTTC. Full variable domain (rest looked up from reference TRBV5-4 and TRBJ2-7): ETGVTQSPTHLIKTRGQQVTLRCSSQSGHNTVSWYQQALGQGPQFIFQYYREEENGRGNFPPRFSGLQFPNYSSELNVNALELDDSALYLCASSPGTVHYEQYFGPGTRLTVT.

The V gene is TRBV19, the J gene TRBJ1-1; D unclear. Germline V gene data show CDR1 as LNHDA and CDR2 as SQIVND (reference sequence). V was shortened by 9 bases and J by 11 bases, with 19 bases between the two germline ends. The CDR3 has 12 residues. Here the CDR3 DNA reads TGTGCCAGCAACGGACCCGCCCCGGTGGCTTTCTTT. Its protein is CASNGPAPVAFF.

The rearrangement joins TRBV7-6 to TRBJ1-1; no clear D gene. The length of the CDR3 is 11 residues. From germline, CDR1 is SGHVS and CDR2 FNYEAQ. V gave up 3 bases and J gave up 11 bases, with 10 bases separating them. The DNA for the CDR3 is TGTGCCAGCAGCTTTCACACCGGGGCTTTCTTT. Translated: CASSFHTGAFF.

CDR3 sequence: CAIGRQGSSSYNSPLHF. Written as DNA, the CDR3 is TGTGCCATCGGGAGGCAGGGTTCTTCTTCCTATAATTCACCCCTCCACTTT. V usage is TRBV10-3 and J usage is TRBJ1-6, with a tentative D call TRBD1 (5 bases). Germline CDR1 and CDR2: ENHRY and SYGVKD. This CDR3 comprises 17 residues. Trimming cost V 8 bases and J 1 base, with 18 bases left between them.

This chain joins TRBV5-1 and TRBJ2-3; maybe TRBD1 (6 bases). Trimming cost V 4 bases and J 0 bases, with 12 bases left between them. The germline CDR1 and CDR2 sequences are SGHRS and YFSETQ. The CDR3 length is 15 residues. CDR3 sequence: CASSPDQGSTDTQYF. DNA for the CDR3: TGCGCCAGCAGCCCGGATCAGGGGAGCACAGATACGCAGTATTTT.

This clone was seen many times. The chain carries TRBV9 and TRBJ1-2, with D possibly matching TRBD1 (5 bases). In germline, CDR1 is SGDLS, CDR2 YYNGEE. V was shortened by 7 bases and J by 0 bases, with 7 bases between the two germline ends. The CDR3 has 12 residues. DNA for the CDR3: TGTGCCAGCTCAGGGCCTAACTATGGCTACACCTTC. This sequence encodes CASSGPNYGYTF.